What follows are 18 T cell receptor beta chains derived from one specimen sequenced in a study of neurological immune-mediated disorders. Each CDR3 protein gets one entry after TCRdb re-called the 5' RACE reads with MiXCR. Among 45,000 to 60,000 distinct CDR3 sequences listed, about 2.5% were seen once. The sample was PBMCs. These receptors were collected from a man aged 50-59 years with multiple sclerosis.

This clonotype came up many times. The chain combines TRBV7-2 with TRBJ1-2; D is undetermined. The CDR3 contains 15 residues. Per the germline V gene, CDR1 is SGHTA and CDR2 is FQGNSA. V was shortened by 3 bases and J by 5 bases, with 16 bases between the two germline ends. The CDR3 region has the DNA TGTGCCAGCAGCTTTGTGATGCCCGTTGAATATGGCTACACCTTC. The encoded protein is CASSFVMPVEYGYTF.

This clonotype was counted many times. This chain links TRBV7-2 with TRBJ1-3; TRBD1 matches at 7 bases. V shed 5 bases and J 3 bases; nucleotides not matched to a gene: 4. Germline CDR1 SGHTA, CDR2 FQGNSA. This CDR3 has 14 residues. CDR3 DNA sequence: TGTGCCAGCAGCGGGGGACAGCTTGGAAACACCATATATTTT. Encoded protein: CASSGGQLGNTIYF.

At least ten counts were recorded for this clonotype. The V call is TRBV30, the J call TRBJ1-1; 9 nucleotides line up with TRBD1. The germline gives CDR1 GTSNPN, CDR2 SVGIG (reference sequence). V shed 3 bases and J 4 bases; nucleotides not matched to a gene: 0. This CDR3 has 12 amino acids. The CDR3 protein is CAWRDRGTEAFF. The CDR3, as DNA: TGTGCCTGGAGGGACAGGGGCACTGAAGCTTTCTTT.

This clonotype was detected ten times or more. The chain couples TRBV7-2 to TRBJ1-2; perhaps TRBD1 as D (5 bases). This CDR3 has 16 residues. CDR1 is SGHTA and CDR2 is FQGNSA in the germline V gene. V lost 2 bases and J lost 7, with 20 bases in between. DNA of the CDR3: TGTGCCAGCAGCTTATCTGGGGCAGAGTGGAGTCGTGGCTACACCTTC. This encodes CASSLSGAEWSRGYTF.

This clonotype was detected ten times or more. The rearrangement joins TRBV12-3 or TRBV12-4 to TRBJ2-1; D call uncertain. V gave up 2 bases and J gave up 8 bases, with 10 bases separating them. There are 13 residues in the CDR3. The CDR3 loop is CASSLSGGDEQFF. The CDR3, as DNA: TGTGCCAGCAGTTTATCGGGTGGGGATGAGCAGTTCTTC.

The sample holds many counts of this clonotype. CDR3 DNA sequence: TGTGCCAGCAGGGGGGACAGGGATGTGAACACTGAAGCTTTCTTT. This translates into CASRGDRDVNTEAFF. The V gene is TRBV6-6, the J gene TRBJ1-1; TRBD1 aligns across 9 bases. V lost 6 bases, J lost 0 bases, and 5 bases stayed unmatched. CDR1 and CDR2 from the germline V gene are MNHNY and SVGAGI (reference sequence). The CDR3 consists of 15 residues.

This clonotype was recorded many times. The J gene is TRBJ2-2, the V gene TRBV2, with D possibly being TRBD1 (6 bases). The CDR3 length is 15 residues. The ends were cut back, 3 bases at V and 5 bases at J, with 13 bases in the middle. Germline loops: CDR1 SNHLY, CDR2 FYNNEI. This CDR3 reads CASSERGTGTGELFF. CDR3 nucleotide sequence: TGTGCCAGCAGTGAGAGGGGGACGGGGACCGGGGAGCTGTTTTTT.

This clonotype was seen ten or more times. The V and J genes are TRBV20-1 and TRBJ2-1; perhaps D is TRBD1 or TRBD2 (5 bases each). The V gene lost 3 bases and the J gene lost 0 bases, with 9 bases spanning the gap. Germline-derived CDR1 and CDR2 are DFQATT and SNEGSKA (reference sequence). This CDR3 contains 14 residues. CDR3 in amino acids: CSARGVSSYNEQFF. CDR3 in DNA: TGCAGTGCTAGGGGGGTAAGCTCCTACAATGAGCAGTTCTTC.

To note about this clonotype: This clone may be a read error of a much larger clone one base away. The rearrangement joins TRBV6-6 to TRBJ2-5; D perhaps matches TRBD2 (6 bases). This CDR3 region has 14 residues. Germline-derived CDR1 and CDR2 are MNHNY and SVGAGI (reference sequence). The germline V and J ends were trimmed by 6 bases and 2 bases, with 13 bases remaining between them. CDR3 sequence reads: CASRPSGGQETQYF. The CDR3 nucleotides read TGTGCCAGCAGACCAAGTGGAGGGCAAGAGACCCAGTACTTC.

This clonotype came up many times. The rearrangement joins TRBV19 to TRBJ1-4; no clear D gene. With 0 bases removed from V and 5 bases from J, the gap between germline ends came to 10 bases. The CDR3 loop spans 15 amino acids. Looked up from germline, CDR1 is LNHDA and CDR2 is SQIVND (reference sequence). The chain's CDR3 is CASSIDRGRNEKLFF. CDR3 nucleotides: TGTGCCAGTAGTATAGATCGCGGCAGAAATGAAAAACTGTTTTTT.

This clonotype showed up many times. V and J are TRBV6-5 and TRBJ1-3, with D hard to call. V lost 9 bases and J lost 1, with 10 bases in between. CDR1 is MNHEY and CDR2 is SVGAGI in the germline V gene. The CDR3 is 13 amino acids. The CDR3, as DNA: TGTGCCAGAAGATGGGGTTCTGGAAACACCATATATTTT. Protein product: CARRWGSGNTIYF.

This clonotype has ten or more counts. CDR3 sequence reads: CASRRQDSYEQYF. The CDR3 DNA reads TGTGCCAGCAGACGGCAGGACTCCTACGAGCAGTACTTC. The chain has TRBV6-5 and TRBJ2-7; D remains unclear. V lost 6 bases and J 0 bases, leaving 9 bases between the germline ends. CDR3 length: 13 residues. Germline CDR1 MNHEY, CDR2 SVGAGI.

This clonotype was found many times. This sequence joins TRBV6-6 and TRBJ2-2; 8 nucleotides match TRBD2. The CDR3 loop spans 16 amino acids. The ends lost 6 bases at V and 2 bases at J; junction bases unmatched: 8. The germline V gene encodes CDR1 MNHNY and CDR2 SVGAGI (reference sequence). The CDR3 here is CASRGFAGGNTGELFF. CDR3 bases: TGTGCCAGCAGGGGCTTTGCGGGGGGTAACACCGGGGAGCTGTTTTTT.

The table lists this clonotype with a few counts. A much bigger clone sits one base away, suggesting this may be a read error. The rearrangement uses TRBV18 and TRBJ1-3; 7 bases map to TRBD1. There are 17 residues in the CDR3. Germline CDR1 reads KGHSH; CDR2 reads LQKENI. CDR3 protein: CASSPRGQSDSGKTIYF. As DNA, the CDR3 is TGTGCCAGCTCACCACGGGGACAGTCCGACTCTGGAAAAACCATATATTTT.

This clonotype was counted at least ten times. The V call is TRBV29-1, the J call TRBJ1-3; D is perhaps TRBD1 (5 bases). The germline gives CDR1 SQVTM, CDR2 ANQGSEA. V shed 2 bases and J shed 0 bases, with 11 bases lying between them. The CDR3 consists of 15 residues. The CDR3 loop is CSVEKGPSSGNTIYF. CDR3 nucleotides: TGCAGCGTTGAAAAGGGGCCGAGCTCTGGAAACACCATATATTTT.

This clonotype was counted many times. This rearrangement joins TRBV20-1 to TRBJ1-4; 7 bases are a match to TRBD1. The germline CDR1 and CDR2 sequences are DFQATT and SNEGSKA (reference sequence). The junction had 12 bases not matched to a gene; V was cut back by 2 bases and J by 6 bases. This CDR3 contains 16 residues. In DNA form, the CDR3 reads TGCAGTGCTAGAAGGGCCGACAGGGCGGGGGATGAAAAACTGTTTTTT. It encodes CSARRADRAGDEKLFF.

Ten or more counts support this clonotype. CDR3 bases: TGCAGTGCTAGTCCGGACTCCGGTTCACCCCTCCACTTT. It yields the protein CSASPDSGSPLHF. The chain uses TRBV20-1 and TRBJ1-6; the D is unclear. Trimming stripped 3 bases from V and 9 bases from J, with 12 bases between. The CDR3 sequence is 13 residues long. Germline CDR1 is DFQATT and CDR2 is SNEGSKA (reference sequence).

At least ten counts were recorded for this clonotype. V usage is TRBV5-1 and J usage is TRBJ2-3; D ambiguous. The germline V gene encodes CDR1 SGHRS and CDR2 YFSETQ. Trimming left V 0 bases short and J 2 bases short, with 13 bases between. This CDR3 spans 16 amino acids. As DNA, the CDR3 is TGCGCCAGCAGCTTGGACCCAGGCATAATCACAGATACGCAGTATTTT. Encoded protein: CASSLDPGIITDTQYF.